A single sample is the source of the 15 T cell receptor beta chains below, sequenced in a study of CD8+ T cells in alopecia areata. Described treatment: oral pan-JAK inhibitor, 5-10 mg twice daily. RNA extraction and reverse transcription yielded cDNA as sequencing template. The method was immunoSEQ multiplex PCR; TCRdb's version includes in-frame clones alone and lacks a portion of them. The data contain 150,000 to 200,000 clones, less than 75% of them singletons. Sequenced here: CD4+ T cells sorted from blood, sampled between weeks 55 and 65, from a patient treated with tofacitinib. The receptors stem from a human donor with alopecia areata.

V and J are TRBV30 and TRBJ2-2; 9 bases match TRBD2. The trim removed 5 bases at V and 3 bases at J, leaving 7 bases unmatched. From germline, CDR1 is GTSNPN and CDR2 SVGIG (reference sequence). The CDR3 is 15 amino acids. CDR3 sequence reads: CAWHASGAYTGELFF. The CDR3 DNA reads TGTGCCTGGCACGCTAGCGGGGCGTACACCGGGGAGCTGTTTTTT.

This chain uses TRBV27 with TRBJ1-5; 8 bases map to TRBD1. The CDR3 loop spans 15 amino acids. Germline V gives CDR1 MNHEY, CDR2 SMNVEV (reference sequence). V dropped 6 bases and J dropped 2; count of bases not matched to a gene: 6. The CDR3 loop reads CASRSLTGGNQPQHF. The CDR3 bases are TGTGCCAGCAGGAGCTTGACAGGGGGCAATCAGCCCCAGCATTTT.

This clone was observed a few times. The V gene is TRBV10-3, the J gene TRBJ1-5; D remains ambiguous. V shed 3 bases and J shed 6 bases, with 18 bases lying between them. The CDR3 has 16 residues. CDR1 and CDR2 from the germline V gene are ENHRY and SYGVKD. The CDR3 region has the DNA TGTGCCATCAGTGACCCCTCAGTTCATGTCGGTCAGCCCCAGCATTTT. Protein sequence: CAISDPSVHVGQPQHF.

The chain is built from TRBV29-1 and TRBJ1-2; perhaps TRBD1 as D (5 bases). The CDR3 totals 13 residues. V lost 4 bases and J lost 6, with 15 bases in between. Germline loops: CDR1 SQVTM, CDR2 ANQGSEA. The CDR3 bases are TGCAGCGTTGGGTTCGGGGACGGAGATGGCTACACCTTC. Encoded protein: CSVGFGDGDGYTF.

This clone was observed a few times. The chain recombines TRBV29-1 with TRBJ2-3; a weak D match, TRBD1 (6 bases). This CDR3 region has 15 residues. CDR1 is SQVTM, CDR2 ANQGSEA, per germline. V was pared by 1 base and J by 1 base, with 12 bases between. The CDR3 protein is CSVEGAQGGTDTQYF. The CDR3 DNA follows: TGCAGCGTTGAAGGGGCACAGGGAGGCACAGATACGCAGTATTTT.

The V gene is TRBV29-1, the J gene TRBJ2-7; either TRBD1 or TRBD2 may supply D (5 bases each). Germline CDR1 reads SQVTM; CDR2 reads ANQGSEA. V shed 7 bases and J shed 6 bases, with 13 bases lying between them. The CDR3 runs 11 residues. In DNA, the CDR3 is TGCAGCGGAGGGGCATGGTCCGAGCAGTACTTC. Translating it yields CSGGAWSEQYF.

In this sample, this clone turned up a few times. The CDR3 loop reads CASSFRNQPQHF. Here the CDR3 DNA reads TGTGCCAGTAGTTTTCGCAATCAGCCCCAGCATTTT. The V gene is TRBV19, the J gene TRBJ1-5; D not certain. The germline V gene encodes CDR1 LNHDA and CDR2 SQIVND (reference sequence). The CDR3 sequence is 12 residues long. Trimming pared 5 bases from V and 2 bases from J, leaving 4 bases between.

The chain links TRBV11-2 to TRBJ2-5; 7 bases map to TRBD1. The CDR3 consists of 13 residues. CDR1 is SGHAT and CDR2 is FQNNGV in the germline V gene. The junction had 5 bases not matched to a gene; V was cut back by 5 bases and J by 5 bases. The CDR3 nucleotides read TGTGCCAGCAGCGTCGACAGGGCTGAGACCCAGTACTTC. Its protein is CASSVDRAETQYF.

The chain has TRBV6-5 and TRBJ1-6; TRBD1 agrees at 7 bases. Trimming removed 0 bases from V and 5 bases from J; junction bases left unmatched: 4. CDR3 length equals 16 residues. Looked up from germline, CDR1 is MNHEY and CDR2 is SVGAGI. Here the CDR3 reads CASSYSGDSDNSPLHF. As DNA, the CDR3 is TGTGCCAGCAGTTACTCAGGGGACAGTGATAATTCACCCCTCCACTTT.

The genes are TRBV6-5 and TRBJ2-7; TRBD2 matches at 9 bases. Unmatched junction bases numbered 7, after V lost 5 bases and J lost 2 bases. This CDR3 has 15 amino acids. The germline CDR1 and CDR2 sequences are MNHEY and SVGAGI. This CDR3 is CASSNDAGGAYEQYF. The CDR3 bases are TGTGCCAGCAGTAACGACGCGGGGGGGGCCTACGAGCAGTACTTC.

The V gene is TRBV6-6, the J gene TRBJ2-2, with D possibly matching TRBD1 (5 bases). The CDR3 loop spans 14 amino acids. V was clipped by 4 bases and J by 7 bases, with 13 bases between them. Germline V CDR1 and CDR2: MNHNY, SVGAGI (reference sequence). In DNA form, the CDR3 reads TGTGCCAGCAGTTTGTACAGGACCAGCGGGGAGCTGTTTTTT. Encoded protein: CASSLYRTSGELFF.

This clone was detected only once. V usage is TRBV6-5 and J usage is TRBJ2-3; D not certain. The CDR3 is 12 amino acids. Germline-derived CDR1 and CDR2 are MNHEY and SVGAGI. V shed 5 bases and J shed 4 bases, with 7 bases lying between them. The CDR3 is CASSEGADTQYF. As DNA, the CDR3 is TGTGCCAGCAGTGAAGGAGCAGATACGCAGTATTTT.

This rearrangement joins TRBV4-1 to TRBJ2-6; D is unclear. The germline V gene has CDR1 MGHRA and CDR2 YSYEKL. V lost 1 base, J lost 0 bases, and 4 bases lay in between. This CDR3 spans 15 amino acids. Here the CDR3 reads CASSQASSGANVLTF. DNA for the CDR3: TGCGCCAGCAGCCAAGCTAGCTCTGGGGCCAACGTCCTGACTTTC.

For this clone: This same CDR3 is encoded by further DNA sequences in the sample. The chain has TRBV30 and TRBJ1-1; D gene uncertain. The CDR3 consists of 13 residues. CDR1 is GTSNPN, CDR2 SVGIG, per germline (reference sequence). The V end was cut by 3 bases, the J end by 2 bases, with 10 bases between. This CDR3 reads CAWSETGNTEAFF. The CDR3 DNA follows: TGTGCCTGGAGCGAGACCGGAAACACTGAAGCTTTCTTT.

This chain uses TRBV27 with TRBJ2-3; D is unclear. Trimming stripped 6 bases from V and 0 bases from J, with 16 bases between. This CDR3 comprises 16 residues. CDR1 and CDR2 from the germline V gene are MNHEY and SMNVEV (reference sequence). As DNA, the CDR3 is TGTGCCAGCAGATTCTTGCTGACTTCTAGCACAGATACGCAGTATTTT. This translates into CASRFLLTSSTDTQYF.